The next 4 T cell receptor beta chains were all read from a single sample in a study of blood T cells in healthy people across ages. Combining a sample-barcoded 5' primer with a J-beta primer mix, a second PCR ran for 7 to 11 cycles. TCRdb recomputed calls from the 5' RACE reads with MiXCR, one row per CDR3 protein. This table holds around 1,000,000 distinct CDR3 sequences, under 30% found once. These data also formed part of another study, on T cells of mothers and their children.

The sample taken for sequencing was blood. The receptors here all came from a girl aged 2 to 9 in good health.

This clonotype occurred a few times. The genes are TRBV6-5 and TRBJ1-4, with TRBD1 matching 7 bases. The CDR3 contains 15 residues. Looked up from germline, CDR1 is MNHEY and CDR2 is SVGAGI. Trimming took 5 bases from V and 5 from J; bases not matched to a gene: 8. CDR3 loop: CASSTRDRENEKLFF. The CDR3 nucleotides read TGTGCCAGCAGTACCCGGGACAGAGAAAATGAAAAACTGTTTTTT.

The V call is TRBV29-1, the J call TRBJ1-1, with D hard to call. V gave up 4 bases and J gave up 0 bases, with 9 bases separating them. The CDR3 covers 13 residues. Germline lookup yields CDR1 SQVTM and CDR2 ANQGSEA. This CDR3 is CSVVGTMNTEAFF. The CDR3 DNA follows: TGCAGCGTTGTTGGCACCATGAACACTGAAGCTTTCTTT.

This chain joins TRBV27 and TRBJ2-7; no clear D. V was trimmed by 4 bases and J by 5 bases, leaving 18 bases between them. CDR3 length equals 15 residues. Germline V gene sequence: CDR1 MNHEY, CDR2 SMNVEV (reference sequence). CDR3 amino acids: CASSSLVASTDEQYF. CDR3 DNA sequence: TGTGCCAGCAGTTCACTTGTGGCCTCGACCGACGAGCAGTACTTC.

The chain couples TRBV29-1 to TRBJ1-2; no clear D gene. Germline CDR1 reads SQVTM; CDR2 reads ANQGSEA. The CDR3 is 12 amino acids. V shed 3 bases and J shed 4 bases, with 9 bases lying between them. DNA for the CDR3: TGCAGCGTTGATAGGTACCTCTATGGCTACACCTTC. Its translation is CSVDRYLYGYTF. The whole variable domain, remainder taken from reference TRBV29-1 and TRBJ1-2, is SAVISQKPSRDICQRGTSLTIQCQVDSQVTMMFWYRQQPGQSLTLIATANQGSEATYESGFVIDKFPISRPNLTFSTLTVSNMSPEDSSIYLCSVDRYLYGYTFGSGTRLTVV.